This passage covers 2 T cell receptor beta chains from one sample sequenced in a study of blood T cell repertoires in COVID-19. Sequenced by immunoSEQ multiplex PCR; TCRdb stores in-frame clones only, minus some. The top ten clones hold less than 6.5% of a sample with 95,000 to 150,000 clones, 70% to 75% of them seen once. The sequenced sample consisted of peripheral blood. The receptors derive from a man aged 55 to 69 with acute or convalescent COVID-19.

This rearrangement joins TRBV4-1 to TRBJ2-1, with 7 nucleotides matching TRBD2. Germline V gene data show CDR1 as MGHRA and CDR2 as YSYEKL. V gave up 0 bases and J gave up 0 bases; unmatched junction bases: 5. This CDR3 has 17 amino acids. The CDR3 sequence: CASSQDKAGDSYNEQFF. The CDR3 DNA reads as TGCGCCAGCAGCCAAGATAAGGCGGGGGACTCCTACAATGAGCAGTTCTTC.

The table lists this clone with a few counts. The chain is built from TRBV4-1 and TRBJ1-1; no clear D. CDR3 length equals 13 residues. Germline values: CDR1 MGHRA, CDR2 YSYEKL. The V and J ends lost 5 bases and 0 bases respectively, with 7 bases between them. The CDR3 loop is CASSGRVNTEAFF. For the CDR3, the DNA is TGCGCCAGCAGCGGGCGGGTGAACACTGAAGCTTTCTTT.